Given below is one T cell receptor beta chain in context. This clonotype has just a few counts. There is no known antigen for this receptor. Base quality data are lacking; no much larger clone is found one base away. The data stem from a study of T cell repertoires in cytomegalovirus infection (dated by TCRdb to about 2019). For the study in its entirety: The peptide stimulations were aimed at well-studied HLA-B-restricted epitopes as well as recently identified HLA-C-restricted CMV epitopes, whose presentation resists viral immunomodulation. Because public TCR beta signatures pointed to carriage of CMV infection together with the matching HLA type, the HLA type of each donor mattered for the analysis.

General findings and caveats noted by the study authors: Carriers of CMV infection plus the relevant HLA type were discriminated by the cumulative frequency of public TCR beta family members in the study cohort and in an independent approximately 340-donor cohort. In the ex vivo response, HLA-C-restricted CMV-specific TCR beta clonotypes were dominant, and in two of eight donors the single most frequent clonotype came from this HLA-C-restricted group.

The intended sense of this specimen's treatment or condition label: in vitro stimulation with specific CMV peptide epitopes to enrich CMV-specific T cells. CDR1 and CDR2 were assigned from the germline V gene as SGHVT and SQSDAQ. The CDR3 spans 14 residues, from the cysteine through the phenylalanine. CDR3 DNA is the only sequence kept; it has 42 bases, read in frame from the first base. A distance of 8 bases separates the germline ends of V and J, which lose 2 bases and 0 bases respectively. TCRdb shows the sequencer as Illumina HiSeq 1500. TCRdb reprocessing: public reads trimmed at Q25 with fastp, clones called with MiXCR, in-frame beta chains kept. CDR3 protein sequences are deduplicated, and each keeps its most common genes and DNA. A total of under 120,000 distinct CDR3 sequences appear in this sample, under 55% of them only once. Of the sample, 74% falls within the top ten clones.

The TCR was taken from a human donor in good health (CMV status not recorded). Some clones in this sample may be carry-over from other donors' samples. The sample here was CD8+ T cells from cultured PBMCs, taken from culture after CMV antigen stimulation. The rearrangement combines TRBV7-4 with TRBJ2-7, with the D segment identity uncertain. The nucleotides are TGTGCCAGCAGCTTAATAAGCAGCTCCTACGAGCAGTACTTC. Its protein product is CASSLISSSYEQYF.